This T cell receptor (beta chain) stems from a study of graft-versus-host responses after intestinal transplantation. Between the trimmed V and J ends, which lost 0 bases and 9 bases, there was a span of 6 bases. The CDR3 runs to 13 residues. Germline V CDR1 and CDR2: MNHNY, SVGAGI (reference sequence). The method was immunoSEQ multiplex PCR; TCRdb's version includes in-frame clones alone and lacks a portion of them. This table holds 15,000 to 20,000 clones, about 80% found once. Graft specimens yielded both intraepithelial and lamina propria lymphocytes. The V gene is TRBV6-6, the J gene TRBJ1-6; the D gene is possibly TRBD1 (5 bases). The source was ileum tissue, collected roughly 600 days after intestinal transplantation. The clonotype originates from a human patient who received an intestinal transplant, so some T cells may come from the graft donor. The CDR3 coding sequence is TGTGCCAGCAGTTACTCGGGGCCTTCACCCCTCCACTTT. Residues: CASSYSGPSPLHF.